This TCR beta chain was retrieved from a study of CD8+CD57+ T cells in acquired aplastic anemia. Looking at the study overall: Sorted CD4+ and CD8+ cells yielded roughly 3.4 ug of DNA on average.

The table lists this clonotype with many counts. Antigen: not known. The patients chosen for sequencing had shown expansion of CD8+CD57+ cells (detected by flow cytometry). All patients had severe acquired aplastic anemia. Genomic DNA provided the template from which TCR beta VDJ and CDR3 profiles were obtained. TCRdb re-analysed the reads in MiXCR, keeping a single row per CDR3 protein. This sample has 150,000 to 160,000 distinct CDR3 sequences, with around half found just once. Study-level points and caveats: Controls did not differ significantly from patients in CD8+ Simpson's diversity. Shared by patients and controls, twenty-nine CD8+ CDR3s were abundant in patients.

This CDR3 contains 14 residues. Trimming left V 6 bases short and J 3 bases short, with 11 bases between. V is TRBV12-3 or TRBV12-4 and J is TRBJ2-2, with a tentative D call TRBD1 (5 bases). The receptor was isolated from a human donor with aplastic anemia. The specimen was sorted CD4+, CD8+, or CD8+CD57+ T cells (not recorded which) from PBMCs. The CDR3 spells CASRPGWDTGELFF. In DNA form, the CDR3 reads TGTGCCAGCAGGCCAGGGTGGGACACCGGGGAGCTGTTTTTT.